This TCR beta chain stems from a study of Graves' ophthalmopathy and Graves' hyperthyroidism. Whole-study results and caveats: The model predicted ophthalmopathy progression with 60% to 71% sensitivity and around 72% specificity.

CDR3 regions of TCR beta were amplified from RNA transcripts. Second-round multiplex PCR came after a first-round RT-PCR that employed HTBI primers. TCRdb reprocessed the multiplex PCR reads via MiXCR and lists one record per CDR3 protein. The sample has about 700,000 distinct CDR3 sequences, more than 40% seen once. The CDR3 extends over 13 amino acids. V gave up 3 bases and J gave up 7 bases, with 12 bases separating them. The study enrolled ophthalmopathy donors with moderate-to-severe activity, CAS ≥3, NOSPECS ≥4 and duration under 3 months. Exclusion criteria comprised other autoimmune diseases, uncontrolled infections, pregnancy or lactation in patients. This clonotype was found many times. Its antigen remains unknown.

The chain links TRBV12-3 or TRBV12-4 to TRBJ1-2; D gene uncertain. The TCR comes from an adult man with Graves' ophthalmopathy. Sequencing was carried out using peripheral blood. The CDR3 DNA reads as TGTGCCAGCAGTTTCAGTTCGGGAGCTGGCTACACCTTC. Translating it yields CASSFSSGAGYTF.